Listed here are 30 T cell receptor beta chains from one sample, sequenced in a study of Graves' ophthalmopathy and Graves' hyperthyroidism. Amplification of TCR beta CDR3 regions used RNA transcripts. Second-round multiplex PCR came after first-round RT-PCR with HTBI primers. A single record per CDR3 protein comes from TCRdb applying MiXCR to the multiplex PCR reads. The sample consists of about 660,000 distinct CDR3 sequences, roughly 41% of them appearing once. The specimen sequenced was peripheral blood. Every receptor here comes from an adult man with Graves' ophthalmopathy.

V is TRBV3-1 and J is TRBJ2-5; D may be TRBD2 (6 bases). The DNA end is more similar to TRBJ2-7, so the J call may be wrong. CDR3 length: 15 residues. Germline V gives CDR1 LGHDT, CDR2 YNNKEL (reference sequence). In nucleotides, the CDR3 is TGTGCCAGCAGCCAAGAGTGGATTAGCGGATACGAGCAGTACTTC. As protein: CASSQEWISGYEQYF.

This clonotype was counted between two and nine times. The CDR3 DNA reads TGTGCCAGCAGCTTTCAGGGTCCTCAGCCCCAGCATTTT. This gives the protein CASSFQGPQPQHF. The chain employs TRBV7-9 and TRBJ1-5, with TRBD1 as a possible D gene (5 bases). V gave up 3 bases and J gave up 6 bases, with 9 bases separating them. CDR1 SEHNR and CDR2 FQNEAQ come from the germline V gene (reference sequence). The CDR3 runs to 13 residues.

The rearrangement uses TRBV29-1 and TRBJ2-3; perhaps TRBD1 as D (5 bases). With 5 bases removed from V and 5 bases from J, the gap between germline ends came to 8 bases. CDR3 size: 11 residues. Germline V lookup: CDR1 SQVTM, CDR2 ANQGSEA. The CDR3 DNA is TGCAGCGTTCAGCAGGGAGATACGCAGTATTTT. Protein sequence: CSVQQGDTQYF.

The CDR3 coding sequence is TGTGCCAGCAGGACAGCCGGACTAGCGGGGACCCAAGAGACCCAGTACTTC. This codes for CASRTAGLAGTQETQYF. The V gene is TRBV7-2, the J gene TRBJ2-5, with 12 bases lining up with TRBD2. The CDR3 runs 17 residues. Germline V lookup: CDR1 SGHTA, CDR2 FQGNSA. With V trimmed by 6 bases and J by 1 base, 9 bases remained unmatched. Full variable domain (missing parts from reference TRBV7-2 and TRBJ2-5): GAGVSQSPSNKVTEKGKDVELRCDPISGHTALYWYRQSLGQGLEFLIYFQGNSAPDKSGLPSDRFSAERTGGSVSTLTIQRTQQEDSAVYLCASRTAGLAGTQETQYFGPGTRLLVL.

This clonotype appeared many times. The genes are TRBV12-3 or TRBV12-4 and TRBJ1-5, with D unclear. The CDR3 has 15 residues. V was cut by 6 bases and J by 4 bases, with 16 bases left in between. Here the CDR3 reads CASSLPGPSNQPQHF. The CDR3 DNA reads TGTGCCAGCAGCTTGCCAGGCCCAAGTAATCAGCCCCAGCATTTT.

V and J are TRBV5-1 and TRBJ2-6; D call uncertain. Germline lookup yields CDR1 SGHRS and CDR2 YFSETQ. This CDR3 spans 10 amino acids. V was trimmed by 4 bases and J by 18 bases, leaving 11 bases between them. The CDR3 sequence: CASSPKPRTF. CDR3 DNA sequence: TGCGCCAGCAGCCCAAAACCCCGGACTTTC.

In regard to this clonotype: A single base separates this from a much larger clone, so it may be a read error. The gene calls are TRBV10-3 and TRBJ1-4; unclear D gene. CDR1 ENHRY and CDR2 SYGVKD come from the germline V gene. The ends were cut back, 5 bases at V and 14 bases at J, with 15 bases in the middle. This CDR3 is built from 12 residues. The CDR3 DNA is TGTGCCATCAGTCTCGATGGTGTTGCGCTGTTTTTT. It encodes CAISLDGVALFF.

This clonotype was counted at least ten times. This chain links TRBV4-2 with TRBJ2-7, with D possibly being TRBD2 (5 bases). CDR3 size: 11 residues. Germline assignment: CDR1 LGHNA and CDR2 YNFKEQ. V gave up 3 bases and J gave up 7 bases, with 7 bases separating them. CDR3 sequence reads: CASSQEREQYF. The CDR3 region has the DNA TGTGCCAGCAGCCAGGAGCGGGAGCAGTACTTC.

This clonotype was recorded many times. This sequence joins TRBV15 and TRBJ1-5, with 7 nucleotides matching TRBD1. Losses at the gene ends were 0 bases for V and 3 bases for J; bases not matched to a gene: 5. Germline V gene sequence: CDR1 LNHNV, CDR2 YYDKDF (reference sequence). The CDR3 is 16 amino acids. The CDR3 region is CATSRDAGTANQPQHF. The CDR3 nucleotides are TGTGCCACCAGCAGAGATGCGGGGACAGCCAATCAGCCCCAGCATTTT. Variable domain in full (rest from reference TRBV15 and TRBJ1-5): DAMVIQNPRYQVTQFGKPVTLSCSQTLNHNVMYWYQQKSSQAPKLLFHYYDKDFNNEADTPDNFQSRRPNTSFCFLDIRSPGLGDTAMYLCATSRDAGTANQPQHFGDGTRLSIL.

V usage is TRBV29-1 and J usage is TRBJ1-1; weak D call: TRBD1 (5 bases). CDR1 is SQVTM and CDR2 is ANQGSEA in the germline V gene. V shed 7 bases and J shed 3 bases, with 9 bases lying between them. This CDR3 is 11 amino acids long. In DNA form, the CDR3 reads TGCAGCGGAGAACAGGACACTGAAGCTTTCTTT. Residues: CSGEQDTEAFF.

This clonotype has only a few counts. The V call is TRBV11-3, the J call TRBJ2-2; TRBD1 or TRBD2 may be the D gene (5 bases each). The CDR3 has 15 amino acids. Deletions cut 5 bases from V and 5 bases from J, with 15 bases between. Germline CDR1 reads SGHNT; CDR2 reads YENEEA. The DNA of the CDR3 is TGTGCCAGCAGCGCCAGGGAGTTCAGAACCGGGGAGCTGTTTTTT. It yields the protein CASSAREFRTGELFF.

The chain links TRBV10-3 to TRBJ2-3; TRBD2 aligns across 8 bases. Trimming took 4 bases from V and 4 from J; bases not matched to a gene: 7. Germline-derived CDR1 and CDR2 are ENHRY and SYGVKD. The CDR3 runs 15 residues. The CDR3 here is CAISALRGESDTQYF. The CDR3 nucleotides read TGTGCCATCAGTGCCCTGCGGGGGGAATCAGATACGCAGTATTTT.

The chain uses TRBV18 and TRBJ2-7; D could derive from TRBD1 or TRBD2 (6 bases each). The CDR3 runs to 13 residues. CDR1 is KGHSH, CDR2 LQKENI, per germline. V gave up 3 bases and J gave up 4 bases, with 10 bases separating them. The CDR3 DNA sequence: TGTGCCAGCTCACCTAGGGGGAGGTACGAGCAGTACTTC. Translated: CASSPRGRYEQYF. Full variable domain (rest looked up from reference TRBV18 and TRBJ2-7): NAGVMQNPRHLVRRRGQEARLRCSPMKGHSHVYWYRQLPEEGLKFMVYLQKENIIDESGMPKERFSAEFPKEGPSILRIQQVVRGDSAAYFCASSPRGRYEQYFGPGTRLTVT.

This rearrangement joins TRBV10-3 to TRBJ1-5; 7 bases map to TRBD1. The trim removed 6 bases at V and 14 bases at J, leaving 16 bases unmatched. This CDR3 spans 14 amino acids. Germline CDR1 and CDR2: ENHRY and SYGVKD. Written as DNA, the CDR3 is TGTGCCATCAGCGAGGGGGGACAGAGCTCCTACGAGCATTTT. Translating gives CAISEGGQSSYEHF.

The chain links TRBV5-1 to TRBJ2-2; 12 bases agree with TRBD1. This CDR3 has 16 amino acids. V shed 3 bases and J 6 bases; nucleotides not matched to a gene: 6. Germline assignment: CDR1 SGHRS and CDR2 YFSETQ. CDR3 sequence reads: CASSWGTGGASGELFF. CDR3 nucleotide sequence: TGCGCCAGCAGCTGGGGGACAGGGGGCGCATCCGGGGAGCTGTTTTTT.

At least ten counts were recorded for this clonotype. J is TRBJ2-7 and V is TRBV9; 7 nucleotides match TRBD2. J lost 3 bases, V lost 6 bases, and 9 bases had no gene match. CDR3 length: 14 residues. Per germline, CDR1 SGDLS and CDR2 YYNGEE. In DNA form, the CDR3 reads TGTGCCAGCACGGGACGGGACTACCTCTACGAGCAGTACTTC. The encoded protein is CASTGRDYLYEQYF.

The chain combines TRBV9 with TRBJ2-2, with D perhaps TRBD1 (6 bases). Trimming stripped 4 bases from V and 4 bases from J, with 11 bases between. The CDR3 has 14 residues. From germline, CDR1 is SGDLS and CDR2 YYNGEE. DNA of the CDR3: TGTGCCAGCAGCCCCAGGACAGTCACCGGGGAGCTGTTTTTT. This gives the protein CASSPRTVTGELFF.

The V and J genes are TRBV7-3 and TRBJ1-4; TRBD1 might be the D (5 bases). There are 15 residues in the CDR3. The ends were cut back, 5 bases at V and 1 base at J, with 11 bases in the middle. The germline CDR1 and CDR2 sequences are SGHTA and FQGTGA. CDR3 loop: CASSPGGVTNEKLFF. In DNA, the CDR3 is TGTGCCAGCAGCCCGGGGGGAGTAACTAATGAAAAACTGTTTTTT.

This clonotype was observed many times. The rearrangement links TRBV6-1 to TRBJ2-7, with D possibly matching TRBD2 (6 bases). The V end was cut by 7 bases, the J end by 2 bases, with 15 bases between. Germline-derived CDR1 and CDR2 are MNHNS and SASEGT. The CDR3 has 14 amino acids. The CDR3 coding sequence is TGTGCCAGCACAGGAGGGCAGGGACCCTACGAGCAGTACTTC. This encodes CASTGGQGPYEQYF.

The V and J genes are TRBV10-3 and TRBJ2-5, with D possibly being TRBD1 (6 bases). This CDR3 spans 12 amino acids. Germline lookup yields CDR1 ENHRY and CDR2 SYGVKD. The V end lost 3 bases, the J end lost 10 bases, and 12 bases lay between the germline ends. In DNA, the CDR3 is TGTGCCATCAGTGAAGGGGGTGGTGGCCAGTACTTC. It is translated as CAISEGGGGQYF.

This clonotype was recorded at least ten times. In DNA, the CDR3 is TGCAGCGTGGGACAGGGAGCTAACGAGCAGTACTTC. This sequence encodes CSVGQGANEQYF. The V gene is TRBV29-1, the J gene TRBJ2-7, with TRBD1 matching 9 bases. Losses at the gene ends were 6 bases for V and 5 bases for J; bases not matched to a gene: 5. This CDR3 has 12 residues. CDR1 and CDR2 from the germline V gene are SQVTM and ANQGSEA.

The chain has TRBV29-1 and TRBJ1-4; 11 bases match TRBD1. CDR1 and CDR2 from the germline V gene are SQVTM and ANQGSEA. The CDR3 extends over 14 amino acids. Trimming at V came to 7 bases and at J to 7 bases, leaving 8 bases not matched to a gene. CDR3 DNA sequence: TGCAGCGCAGCGGGACAGGGGGAGACTGAAAAACTGTTTTTT. Translating it yields CSAAGQGETEKLFF.

This clonotype was seen repeatedly, ten times or more. The rearrangement uses TRBV2 and TRBJ1-5, with TRBD1 matching 8 bases. The CDR3 contains 14 residues. With V trimmed by 6 bases and J by 5 bases, 6 bases remained unmatched. CDR1 and CDR2 (germline): SNHLY, FYNNEI. The CDR3 DNA sequence: TGTGCCAGCAGCGCGACAGGGGCGGATCAGCCCCAGCATTTT. This encodes CASSATGADQPQHF.

This clonotype was counted at least ten times. The V gene is TRBV19, the J gene TRBJ1-5; D not certain. The CDR3 length is 15 residues. Between the trimmed V and J ends, which lost 6 bases and 1 base, there was a span of 13 bases. From germline, CDR1 is LNHDA and CDR2 SQIVND (reference sequence). The CDR3 DNA reads TGTGCCAGTAGGTTTTCCTCGGCAAGCAATCAGCCCCAGCATTTT. Protein product: CASRFSSASNQPQHF.

The rearrangement joins TRBV15 to TRBJ2-5, with D perhaps matching TRBD2 (6 bases). The V and J ends lost 5 bases and 0 bases respectively, with 16 bases between them. Germline lookup yields CDR1 LNHNV and CDR2 YYDKDF (reference sequence). The CDR3 spans 16 residues. CDR3 amino acids: CATSPRGSGDQETQYF. The CDR3 nucleotides read TGTGCCACCAGCCCCCGGGGTAGCGGAGACCAAGAGACCCAGTACTTC.

The chain combines TRBV25-1 with TRBJ2-7; D is unresolved. CDR3 length equals 13 residues. Trimming left V 8 bases short and J 1 base short, with 12 bases between. Germline lookup yields CDR1 MGHDK and CDR2 SYGVNS. The CDR3 coding sequence is TGTGCCAGCGTTGAGGTCCCTTCCTACGAGCAGTACTTC. This gives the protein CASVEVPSYEQYF.

This clonotype was detected a few times. One base away lies a much larger clone, so this may be a sequencing read error. The rearrangement joins TRBV12-3 or TRBV12-4 to TRBJ1-1; possible D gene TRBD1, 5 bases. The CDR3 totals 14 residues. The germline V and J ends were trimmed by 8 bases and 3 bases, with 16 bases remaining between them. The CDR3: CASLPGTRHTEAFF. The DNA of the CDR3 is TGTGCCAGCCTGCCCGGGACGAGACACACTGAAGCTTTCTTT.

The chain joins TRBV10-2 to TRBJ2-7; D gene unclear. The CDR3 has 14 residues. Germline CDR1 and CDR2: WSHSY and SAAADI. The germline V and J ends were trimmed by 8 bases and 9 bases, with 23 bases remaining between them. CDR3: CASLSSGYRHGQYF. In nucleotides, the CDR3 is TGCGCCAGCTTGAGTTCAGGTTACCGGCACGGGCAGTACTTC.

This clonotype was counted ten times or more. The V call is TRBV11-3, the J call TRBJ2-5; 7 nucleotides align to TRBD2. CDR1 and CDR2 from the germline V gene are SGHNT and YENEEA. This CDR3 is 13 amino acids long. J was trimmed by 2 bases and V by 8 bases; bases with no gene match: 5. CDR3 bases: TGTGCCAGCTGCACCGGGAGGCAAGAGACCCAGTACTTC. Its translation: CASCTGRQETQYF.

As to this clonotype: One end of the junction varies from germline; a read error may be responsible. The chain is built from TRBV7-3 and TRBJ1-1; the D is unclear. Germline CDR1 SGHTA, CDR2 FQGTGA. This CDR3 spans 14 amino acids. The CDR3: CASRGRGPNTEASF. Here the CDR3 DNA reads TGTGCCAGCAGGGGGAGAGGCCCAAACACTGAAGCTTCCTTT.